These 10 T cell receptor beta chains came from one sample sequenced in a study of shared clonotypes between healthy human individuals. Here immunoSEQ multiplex PCR was the method, and the copy in TCRdb shows in-frame clones only, minus some. This table has 2 million to 2.5 million clones, nearly 97% appearing once. Sequenced input: naive CD4+ T cells sorted from blood. Subset described: CD45RA+ positively selected. The receptor source for this set is a man aged 18 to 30 in good health.

This clone showed up just a few times. The chain is built from TRBV30 and TRBJ1-2; D not certain. The V gene's germline CDR1 is GTSNPN and CDR2 SVGIG (reference sequence). The CDR3 runs to 16 residues. V gave up 6 bases and J gave up 0 bases, with 20 bases separating them. The CDR3 spells CACPRRGSLANYGYTF. DNA of the CDR3: TGTGCCTGCCCTAGACGTGGGTCACTAGCTAACTATGGCTACACCTTC.

The chain couples TRBV19 to TRBJ1-5; 8 nucleotides agree with TRBD1. The ends lost 5 bases at V and 0 bases at J; junction bases unmatched: 9. The CDR3 spans 17 residues. The germline V gene encodes CDR1 LNHDA and CDR2 SQIVND (reference sequence). CDR3 sequence: CASSSGQAPYSNQPQHF. DNA of the CDR3: TGTGCCAGTAGTTCGGGACAGGCCCCCTATAGCAATCAGCCCCAGCATTTT.

Note on this clone: Other DNA sequences of this sample code for an identical CDR3. The chain links TRBV7-9 to TRBJ2-3; D not certain. Trimming took off 1 base at V and 2 bases at J, with 7 bases between the two ends. The CDR3 has 14 residues. CDR1 and CDR2 from the germline V gene are SEHNR and FQNEAQ (reference sequence). This chain's CDR3 is CASSLDRDTDTQYF. DNA of the CDR3: TGTGCCAGCAGCTTAGACAGAGACACAGATACGCAGTATTTT.

The V gene is TRBV7-9, the J gene TRBJ1-3, with D tentatively TRBD1 (5 bases). Trimming removed 7 bases at V and 0 bases at J, with 16 bases between. The CDR3 runs to 16 residues. CDR1 SEHNR and CDR2 FQNEAQ come from the germline V gene (reference sequence). CDR3: CASTSPWRGSGNTIYF. Here the CDR3 DNA reads TGTGCCAGCACCTCCCCATGGAGGGGCTCTGGAAACACCATATATTTT.

The J gene is TRBJ1-1, the V gene TRBV30; D is perhaps TRBD1 (6 bases). The CDR3 sequence is 13 residues long. Between the trimmed V and J ends, which lost 6 bases and 8 bases, there was a span of 19 bases. CDR1 is GTSNPN and CDR2 is SVGIG in the germline V gene (reference sequence). In nucleotides, the CDR3 is TGTGCCTGCAGGGTTCAGGGGAGAATGGAAGCTTTCTTT. It codes for CACRVQGRMEAFF.

V and J are TRBV2 and TRBJ2-2; unclear D gene. Germline assignment: CDR1 SNHLY and CDR2 FYNNEI. The CDR3 contains 12 residues. Trimming stripped 5 bases from V and 6 bases from J, with 7 bases between. The CDR3 loop reads CASSTTPGELFF. Written as DNA, the CDR3 is TGTGCCAGCAGTACTACTCCCGGGGAGCTGTTTTTT.

This chain connects TRBV6-5 to TRBJ2-7, with D perhaps TRBD1 (5 bases). Germline-derived CDR1 and CDR2 are MNHEY and SVGAGI. The CDR3 length is 13 residues. Deletions cut 2 bases from V and 2 bases from J, with 7 bases between. CDR3 region: CASSYDSTYEQYF. The CDR3 DNA reads as TGTGCCAGCAGTTACGACAGCACCTACGAGCAGTACTTC.

The genes are TRBV7-2 and TRBJ2-5; D is perhaps TRBD2 (6 bases). Germline values: CDR1 SGHTA, CDR2 FQGNSA. Between the trimmed V and J ends, which lost 3 bases and 5 bases, there was a span of 16 bases. This CDR3 has 15 amino acids. The CDR3 sequence is CASSFFTSPSETQYF. The CDR3 region has the DNA TGTGCCAGCAGCTTTTTCACTAGCCCCTCTGAGACCCAGTACTTC.

This chain uses TRBV2 with TRBJ2-5; possibly TRBD2 for D (6 bases). V was clipped by 4 bases and J by 3 bases, with 15 bases between them. The CDR3 has 15 amino acids. Germline V lookup: CDR1 SNHLY, CDR2 FYNNEI. CDR3 amino acids: CASSGRVGGEETQYF. The CDR3 DNA is TGTGCCAGCAGTGGACGGGTTGGCGGGGAAGAGACCCAGTACTTC.

The chain employs TRBV9 and TRBJ2-5, with D possibly TRBD2 on 5 matching bases. V lost 1 base, J lost 6 bases, and 13 bases lay in between. Germline loops: CDR1 SGDLS, CDR2 YYNGEE. The CDR3 is 14 residues long. The CDR3 bases are TGTGCCAGCAGCGTATTCGGGAATGAAAAGACCCAGTACTTC. It specifies CASSVFGNEKTQYF.